This T cell receptor (beta chain) came from a study of identical twins. General study findings and limits: Out-of-frame alpha sequences common to twins exhibited an excess of low generation probability. Its conclusions, products of cross-sectional statistical analysis, did not come from following the same donors. Analyses based on zero insertions could be partly confounded by invariant MAIT and iNKT cells.

V was pared by 7 bases and J by 7 bases, with 11 bases of the junction left unmatched. Germline values: CDR1 WSHSY, CDR2 SAAADI. There are 14 residues in the CDR3. TCRdb fed the 5' RACE reads into MiXCR, producing one record per CDR3 protein. Of about 280,000 distinct CDR3 sequences listed, about 8.9% are singletons. About this clonotype: Its cognate antigen is unknown.

This sample was also put to use in a study of yellow fever vaccine responses in identical twins.

This clonotype was obtained from a woman aged 18-29 years in good health. Sequenced input: memory (CD45RO+) T cells sorted from blood. V and J are TRBV10-2 and TRBJ2-7; 9 bases map to TRBD2. CDR3 sequence (DNA): TGCGCCAGCATGGACCGCGGGAGGGCGGAAGAGCAGTACTTC. Its protein is CASMDRGRAEEQYF.